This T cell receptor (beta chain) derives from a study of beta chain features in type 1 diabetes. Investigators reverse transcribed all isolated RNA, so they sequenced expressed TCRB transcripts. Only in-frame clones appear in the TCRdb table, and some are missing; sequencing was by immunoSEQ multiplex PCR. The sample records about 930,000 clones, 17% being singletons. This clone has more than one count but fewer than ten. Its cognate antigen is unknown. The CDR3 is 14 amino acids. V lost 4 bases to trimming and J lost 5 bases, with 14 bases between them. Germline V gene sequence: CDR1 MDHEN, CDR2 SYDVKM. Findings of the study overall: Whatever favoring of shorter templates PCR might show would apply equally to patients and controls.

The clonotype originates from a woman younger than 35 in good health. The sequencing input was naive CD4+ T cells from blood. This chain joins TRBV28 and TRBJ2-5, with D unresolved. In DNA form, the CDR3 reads TGTGCCAGCAGTTCGTTTGACCCATGGGAGACCCAGTACTTC. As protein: CASSSFDPWETQYF.